This T cell receptor (beta chain) was profiled in a study of cytomegalovirus exposure and HLA in healthy donors. Study background: The same platform used for the approximately 700 first-cohort repertoires was also used for the roughly 130 validation repertoires, as a later analysis reported. Study-wide findings and caveats: Altogether, 160 or so TCR beta chains were recorded as cytomegalovirus-associated. Reports showed the classifier diagnosing cytomegalovirus status with high specificity and sensitivity.

The donors were members of the roughly 120-subject validation cohort (separate from the approximately 670-subject first cohort). The protocol was immunoSEQ multiplex PCR, while the TCRdb copy is restricted to in-frame clones and leaves out a portion. Of 110,000 or so clones in the sample, around 88% were seen once. This CDR3 spans 14 amino acids. Germline loops: CDR1 LNHNV, CDR2 YYDKDF (reference sequence). V lost 0 bases, J lost 7 bases, and 12 bases lay in between. This clone came up once. The target antigen is unknown. This chain joins TRBV15 and TRBJ1-2; perhaps TRBD1 as D (6 bases). Sequencing was performed on PBMCs. The clonotype comes from a man between 18 and 35 years old in good health and CMV-seronegative. CDR3 sequence (DNA): TGTGCCACCAGCAGAGATTATACAGGGCTTGGCTACACCTTC. Translated, it gives CATSRDYTGLGYTF.